A selection of T cell receptor beta chains follows, all from one sample in a study of blood T cells in healthy people across ages. TCRdb fed the 5' RACE reads into MiXCR, producing one record per CDR3 protein. Here the sample spans about a million distinct CDR3 sequences, just over 50% being singletons. What was sequenced was blood. Receptors originate from an older woman in good health. Both conserved end residues are part of each CDR3. The D gene is left open where the match is weak. The size entry is marked missing in some rows and otherwise reads once, few, many or a size class.

TRBJ1-5,TRBV6-6,NA,TRBD1,TGTGCCAGCAGTCGAACAGGGGGTAGTAGCAATCAGCCCCAGCATTTT,CASSRTGGSSNQPQHF
TRBJ1-2,TRBV4-3,NA,NA,TGCGCCAGCAGCCAAGATGACCGGGGGCAGGGTGACTACACCTTC,CASSQDDRGQGDYTF
TRBJ2-5,TRBV20-1,once,NA,TGCAGTGCTAGACGAGCGGTCCAAGAGACCCAGTACTTC,CSARRAVQETQYF
TRBJ1-6,TRBV21-1,few,NA,TGTGCCAGCAGCAAAGTCCACAACAGGGGGCCTTCACCCCTCCACTTT,CASSKVHNRGPSPLHF
TRBJ2-1,TRBV4-3,NA,TRBD2,TGCGCCAGCAGCCAAGCCCCACTAGCGGGAGGGGGTGAGCAGTTCTTC,CASSQAPLAGGGEQFF
TRBJ1-2,TRBV27,NA,NA,TGTGTCAGTGGTACTAGGCACTATGGCTACACCTTC,CVSGTRHYGYTF
TRBJ2-3,TRBV12-3/TRBV12-4,NA,NA,TGTGCCAGCGGTGCGGCGGGCACAGATACGCAGTATTTT,CASGAAGTDTQYF
TRBJ1-5,TRBV20-1,NA,NA,TGCAGTGCTCAGGACAGATCAGATCAGCCCCAGCATTTT,CSAQDRSDQPQHF
TRBJ2-6,TRBV6-2/TRBV6-3,few,TRBD1,TGTGCCGCGACAGGGCTGGGGGCCAACGTCCTGACTTTC,CAATGLGANVLTF
TRBJ2-7,TRBV18,NA,NA,TGTGCCAGCTCACCACCTGGCCAGGGTAAAGTCCCCTACGAGCAGTACTTC,CASSPPGQGKVPYEQYF
TRBJ2-7,TRBV7-9,many,NA,TGTGCCAGCAGCTTAGGGGGAGTGAACTCCTACGAGCAGTACTTC,CASSLGGVNSYEQYF
TRBJ1-6,TRBV11-2,NA,TRBD1,TGTGCCAGCAGCTTAGATTTGGACAGGGTGCATTCACCCCTCCACTTT,CASSLDLDRVHSPLHF
TRBJ2-7,TRBV15,NA,TRBD1,TGTGCCACCGGGACAGCTAATAACTACGAGCAGTACTTC,CATGTANNYEQYF
TRBJ2-3,TRBV6-1,NA,TRBD2,TGTGCCAGCAGTGCCTTGAGGGGAGCGGGAGAGACGAGTGCGCAGTATTTT,CASSALRGAGETSAQYF
TRBJ2-1,TRBV20-1,NA,TRBD2,TGCAGTGCGAAACTAGCGGGAGTGTTCAATGAGCAGTTCTTC,CSAKLAGVFNEQFF
TRBJ2-3,TRBV7-2,few,TRBD2,TGTGCCAGCAAAGAGGTGGTAGCGGGAGAGGAAGATACGCAGTATTTT,CASKEVVAGEEDTQYF
TRBJ2-7,TRBV29-1,NA,TRBD2,TGCAGCGTTGAAGAGGCTAGCGGGCTGTTCTACGAGCAGTACTTC,CSVEEASGLFYEQYF
TRBJ2-5,TRBV29-1,NA,TRBD1,TGCAACGTTGCCCGGGACAGGGCAGAGACCCAGTACTTC,CNVARDRAETQYF
TRBJ1-4,TRBV15,NA,NA,TGTGCCACCAGCAGAGATCGGGGGGGAGCAACTAATGAAAAACTGTTTTTT,CATSRDRGGATNEKLFF
TRBJ2-3,TRBV7-2,NA,TRBD2,TGTGCCAGCGCTTCCGGGACTAGCGGGACAGATACGCAGTATTTT,CASASGTSGTDTQYF
TRBJ1-4,TRBV11-2,NA,TRBD1,TGTGCCTGCAGCTTGGGGACAGGGGGACTTGAAAAACTGTTTTTT,CACSLGTGGLEKLFF
TRBJ2-7,TRBV6-2/TRBV6-3,few,NA,TGTGCCAGCTCCAGGGCCCCGGTCGAGCAGTACTTC,CASSRAPVEQYF